A single sample is the source of the 16 T cell receptor beta chains below, sequenced in a study of T-cell memory formation after mild COVID-19. TCRdb reprocessed the 5' RACE reads with MiXCR, giving one entry per CDR3 protein. The sample includes some 600,000 distinct CDR3 sequences, 17% of them seen just once. Sequencing used PBMCs or a T cell subset sorted from them (not recorded which). The origin of the receptors is an adult woman who had mild COVID-19 (a few samples of this study predate the infection). Cell type and time point are not known.

The rearrangement links TRBV7-9 to TRBJ1-5; a possible D gene is TRBD1 (6 bases). Germline CDR1 and CDR2: SEHNR and FQNEAQ (reference sequence). Trimming shortened V by 0 bases and J by 3 bases, and 12 bases separated the two germline ends. CDR3 length: 16 amino acids. CDR3 protein: CASSLASGAFNQPQHF. The CDR3 DNA sequence: TGTGCCAGCAGCTTAGCGTCAGGGGCCTTCAATCAGCCCCAGCATTTT.

The chain joins TRBV6-5 to TRBJ1-1; D unclear. The CDR3 runs 13 residues. V lost 6 bases and J 4 bases, leaving 12 bases between the germline ends. Germline CDR1 reads MNHEY; CDR2 reads SVGAGI. CDR3 amino acids: CASSRTAVTEAFF. The CDR3 DNA reads TGTGCCAGCAGCCGGACGGCCGTCACTGAAGCTTTCTTT.

V is TRBV5-6 and J is TRBJ2-2; possibly TRBD2 for D (6 bases). This CDR3 is built from 16 residues. Germline CDR1 reads SGHDT; CDR2 reads YYEEEE. Trimming removed 4 bases at V and 0 bases at J, with 13 bases between. The CDR3 region is CASSTSPGANTGELFF. Written as DNA, the CDR3 is TGTGCCAGCAGCACCTCCCCGGGGGCGAACACCGGGGAGCTGTTTTTT.

There are a few counts of this clonotype. This chain links TRBV19 with TRBJ1-1, with a possible D match to TRBD1 (6 bases). The V end was cut by 3 bases, the J end by 9 bases, with 14 bases between. Germline V CDR1 and CDR2: LNHDA, SQIVND (reference sequence). There are 13 residues in the CDR3. The CDR3 sequence: CASSMGQGNKAFF. In nucleotides, the CDR3 is TGTGCCAGTAGTATGGGGCAGGGGAATAAAGCTTTCTTT.

V is TRBV18 and J is TRBJ1-1, with D uncertain. This CDR3 region has 13 residues. Trimming took off 3 bases at V and 6 bases at J, with 11 bases between the two ends. Germline values: CDR1 KGHSH, CDR2 LQKENI. The CDR3 loop reads CASSPTSSPEAFF. CDR3 DNA: TGTGCCAGCTCACCGACGAGTAGCCCTGAAGCTTTCTTT. Full variable domain (remainder filled in from reference TRBV18 and TRBJ1-1): NAGVMQNPRHLVRRRGQEARLRCSPMKGHSHVYWYRQLPEEGLKFMVYLQKENIIDESGMPKERFSAEFPKEGPSILRIQQVVRGDSAAYFCASSPTSSPEAFFGQGTRLTVV.

The V call is TRBV4-3, the J call TRBJ2-7; 10 bases agree with TRBD2. J lost 1 base, V lost 0 bases, and 6 bases had no gene match. The CDR3 contains 17 residues. Germline loops: CDR1 LGHNA, CDR2 YSLEER. CDR3 sequence reads: CASSQEASGSGSYEQYF. DNA of the CDR3: TGCGCCAGCAGCCAAGAGGCTAGCGGGAGCGGGTCCTACGAGCAGTACTTC.

This clonotype was seen at least ten times. The rearrangement links TRBV5-1 to TRBJ2-2; D ambiguous. The CDR3 is made up of 14 amino acids. CDR1 SGHRS and CDR2 YFSETQ come from the germline V gene. V was clipped by 0 bases and J by 6 bases, with 9 bases between them. The CDR3 DNA follows: TGCGCCAGCAGCTTGGATCTAGGCCCCGGGGAGCTGTTTTTT. Encoded protein: CASSLDLGPGELFF.

The chain recombines TRBV7-8 with TRBJ1-3; D is perhaps TRBD1 (6 bases). Trimming took 7 bases from V and 0 from J, leaving 16 bases between them. Germline CDR1 SGHVS, CDR2 FQNEAQ. The CDR3 extends over 16 amino acids. This CDR3 reads CASNDLQGSSGNTIYF. The DNA for the CDR3 is TGTGCCAGCAACGATCTACAGGGTAGCTCTGGAAACACCATATATTTT.

The CDR3 protein is CASRYSGRGDTQYF. The CDR3 DNA sequence: TGTGCCAGCAGATACAGCGGGAGAGGAGATACGCAGTATTTT. The V and J genes are TRBV6-5 and TRBJ2-3; 8 nucleotides match TRBD2. Trimming at V came to 6 bases and at J to 5 bases, leaving 7 bases not matched to a gene. The CDR3 consists of 14 residues. Germline V lookup: CDR1 MNHEY, CDR2 SVGAGI.

In its sample, this clonotype was seen a few times. This chain joins TRBV7-8 and TRBJ2-1; TRBD1 matches at 8 bases. This CDR3 region has 15 residues. CDR1 and CDR2 from the germline V gene are SGHVS and FQNEAQ. Trimming cost V 5 bases and J 7 bases; bases outside gene matches: 10. CDR3 coding DNA: TGTGCCAGCAGCACTCAGGACAGGGCTACTAATGAGCAGTTCTTC. It yields the protein CASSTQDRATNEQFF.

There are many counts of this clonotype. CDR3 DNA sequence: TGTGCCAGCAGTGAATATTTGGGGGGGGGTTCACCCCTCCACTTT. Translating it yields CASSEYLGGGSPLHF. The genes are TRBV25-1 and TRBJ1-6; TRBD1 might be the D (5 bases). The V end was cut by 0 bases, the J end by 9 bases, with 12 bases between. Germline V gene lookup returns CDR1 MGHDK and CDR2 SYGVNS. The CDR3 spans 15 residues.

The sample holds a few counts of this clonotype. This sequence joins TRBV6-2 or TRBV6-3 and TRBJ2-7, with a tentative D call TRBD2 (5 bases). The CDR3 sequence is 13 residues long. V lost 5 bases and J lost 9, with 17 bases in between. Germline values: CDR1 MNHEY, CDR2 SVGEGT. Here the CDR3 DNA reads TGTGCCAGCAGTAGGACGTTTATCGGGGTGCAGTACTTC. Protein sequence: CASSRTFIGVQYF.

This rearrangement joins TRBV3-1 to TRBJ2-2; 11 nucleotides align to TRBD2. V was pared by 5 bases and J by 0 bases, with 11 bases of the junction left unmatched. This CDR3 comprises 19 residues. The germline V gene encodes CDR1 LGHDT and CDR2 YNNKEL (reference sequence). The CDR3 DNA follows: TGTGCCAGCAGCAAACTAGCGGGGGCCCTTCTTTCGAACACCGGGGAGCTGTTTTTT. Translated, it gives CASSKLAGALLSNTGELFF. Complete variable domain (other parts from reference TRBV3-1 and TRBJ2-2): DTAVSQTPKYLVTQMGNDKSIKCEQNLGHDTMYWYKQDSKKFLKIMFSYNNKELIINETVPNRFSPKSPDKAHLNLHINSLELGDSAVYFCASSKLAGALLSNTGELFFGEGSRLTVL.

There are many counts of this clonotype. The chain employs TRBV12-3 or TRBV12-4 and TRBJ2-2; TRBD2 might be the D (6 bases). Deletions cut 1 base from V and 6 bases from J, with 6 bases between. The CDR3 covers 13 residues. The CDR3 reads CASSLGGAGELFF. CDR3 bases: TGTGCCAGCAGTTTAGGGGGGGCCGGGGAGCTGTTTTTT.

V and J are TRBV19 and TRBJ2-7, with 10 bases aligning to TRBD2. Germline V lookup: CDR1 LNHDA, CDR2 SQIVND (reference sequence). J lost 2 bases, V lost 8 bases, and 6 bases had no gene match. The CDR3 consists of 14 residues. The CDR3 nucleotides read TGTGCCAGTGCCTTAGCGGGAGGTGCCTACGAGCAGTACTTC. It codes for CASALAGGAYEQYF.

This clonotype was counted a few times. The chain combines TRBV4-1 with TRBJ2-7, with TRBD2 identical over 7 bases. Per the germline V gene, CDR1 is MGHRA and CDR2 is YSYEKL. The CDR3 loop spans 15 amino acids. With 1 base clipped from V and 3 bases from J, the junction kept 6 bases outside the gene matches. CDR3 DNA: TGCGCCAGCAGCCAAGGTCCTAGCGGAGGCTACGAGCAGTACTTC. This translates into CASSQGPSGGYEQYF.